These T cell receptor beta chains were read from a single sample in a study of CD8+ T cells in alopecia areata. Libraries were prepared by immunoSEQ multiplex PCR; TCRdb keeps only in-frame clonotypes and omits some of them. The sample holds more than 150,000 clones, about 51% seen once. This specimen was CD8+ T cells sorted from blood, taken around week 54, from a patient treated with tofacitinib. All receptors derive from a human donor with alopecia areata. CDR3s include the opening cysteine and the closing phenylalanine or tryptophan. A D gene is named only where the DNA matches it firmly. Clone size is not always given. Where it is, it says once, few, many or a class for expanded clones.

size	V	D	J	DNA	CDR3
NA	TRBV9	NA	TRBJ2-7	TGTGCCAGCAGCGCAACAGGGATGGGGACCTACGAGCAGTACTTC	CASSATGMGTYEQYF
once	TRBV5-1	NA	TRBJ2-5	TGCGCCAGCAGCTTGACTCTGTCGCGTAATCAAGAGACCCAGTACTTC	CASSLTLSRNQETQYF
NA	TRBV10-1	NA	TRBJ2-5	TGCGCCAGCAGTGCCGGACGGTCCGGGGAGACCCAGTACTTC	CASSAGRSGETQYF
NA	TRBV7-9	NA	TRBJ2-7	TGTGCCAGCAGCTTAGCGGGGTCCTACGAGCAGTACTTC	CASSLAGSYEQYF
NA	TRBV6-6	TRBD1	TRBJ1-5	TGTGCCAGCAGTTGGACAGGACCCAATCAGCCCCAGCATTTT	CASSWTGPNQPQHF
few	TRBV7-9	NA	TRBJ2-5	TGTGCCAGCAGCTCTCTACAAGAGACCCAGTACTTC	CASSSLQETQYF
NA	TRBV4-2	NA	TRBJ1-1	TGTGCCAGCAGCCAAGAGAGGGGCCCGGCAGTGACTGAAGCTTTCTTT	CASSQERGPAVTEAFF
NA	TRBV6-5	NA	TRBJ2-5	TGTGCCAGCAGTTATACGTCAAGTGGGCTGCAAGAGACCCAGTACTTC	CASSYTSSGLQETQYF
few	TRBV7-2	TRBD1	TRBJ1-3	TGTGCCAGCAGCTTAGCGCCAGGGGGATCTGGAAACACCATATATTTT	CASSLAPGGSGNTIYF
NA	TRBV30	NA	TRBJ1-1	TGTGCCTGGAGTCCCTACAGGGAAATGAACACTGAAGCTTTCTTT	CAWSPYREMNTEAFF
few	TRBV25-1	NA	TRBJ2-7	TGTGCCAGCAGTGAGTACGTAGAGCAGTACTTC	CASSEYVEQYF
NA	TRBV5-6	NA	TRBJ1-6	TGTGCCAGCAGCTTGGGGTTCAGGGTTGGTCGGGAACCCCTCCACTTT	CASSLGFRVGREPLHF
NA	TRBV6-5	TRBD1	TRBJ2-1	TGTGCCAGCAGTTACTCTTGGGACAGGGTGAATGAGCAGTTCTTC	CASSYSWDRVNEQFF
NA	TRBV27	TRBD1	TRBJ1-2	TGTGCCAGCAGTCCCGACAGGGGGCGTGTAGGCTACACCTTC	CASSPDRGRVGYTF
NA	TRBV6-6	TRBD1	TRBJ2-7	TGTGCCAGCAGTCACTCGGGACAGCCCTACGAGCAGTACTTC	CASSHSGQPYEQYF
NA	TRBV5-1	NA	TRBJ1-1	TGCGCCAGCAGCTGGACCGCGGCCTACTACAGGAACACTGAAGCTTTCTTT	CASSWTAAYYRNTEAFF
NA	TRBV4-2	NA	TRBJ2-3	TGTGCCAGCAGCCAGGCAGATACGCAGTATTTT	CASSQADTQYF
NA	TRBV5-1	NA	TRBJ2-7	TGCGCCAGCAGCTCCCCCGGGGTCAGCGGCTCCTACGAGCAGTACTTC	CASSSPGVSGSYEQYF
NA	TRBV15	NA	TRBJ1-2	TGTGCCACCAGCAGTAACTATGGCTACACCTTC	CATSSNYGYTF
NA	TRBV13	TRBD1	TRBJ1-1	TGTGCCAGCAGCCTCCGGGACAGGGGGTCAGAAGCTTTCTTT	CASSLRDRGSEAFF
few	TRBV4-1	NA	TRBJ2-7	TGCGCCAGCAGCCCGACGGAACCATCCTACGAGCAGTACTTC	CASSPTEPSYEQYF
NA	TRBV4-1	NA	TRBJ1-2	TGCGCCAGCAGCCCGATCGGGCTCAACTATGGCTACACCTTC	CASSPIGLNYGYTF
NA	TRBV4-3	NA	TRBJ1-3	TGCGCCAGCAGCCAAGATTGGGGAAACACCATATATTTT	CASSQDWGNTIYF
once	TRBV27	NA	TRBJ2-7	TGTGCCAGCAGTTTAGGACGGACCTACGAGCAGTACTTC	CASSLGRTYEQYF
few	TRBV7-2	NA	TRBJ1-5	TGTGCCAGCAGCTTAGACCTTTCGTCCGGGGCCCAGCATTTT	CASSLDLSSGAQHF
NA	TRBV4-1	TRBD2	TRBJ2-2	TGCGCCAGCAGCCAACGAGGCGGGGGGGCTTTCACCGGGGAGCTGTTTTTT	CASSQRGGGAFTGELFF
once	TRBV6-1	NA	TRBJ2-7	TGTGCCAGCACGGACAGTCGAAACGAGCAGTACTTC	CASTDSRNEQYF
NA	TRBV7-6	TRBD1	TRBJ2-1	TGTGCCAGCAGCCTTCGGACAGGGTTATACAATGAGCAGTTCTTC	CASSLRTGLYNEQFF
few	TRBV10-3	NA	TRBJ1-2	TGTGCCATCAGCCCTACAGGTGACGGTGGCTACACCTTC	CAISPTGDGGYTF
NA	TRBV30	TRBD1	TRBJ1-4	TGTGCCTGGAGCCAGGGGGCGGCTAATGAAAAACTGTTTTTT	CAWSQGAANEKLFF
NA	TRBV27	NA	TRBJ1-1	TGTGCCAGCAGTTACGCGAGGAGTGACACTGAAGCTTTCTTT	CASSYARSDTEAFF
few	TRBV6-1	NA	TRBJ1-5	TGTGCCAGCAGTGGAAACTACAATCAGCCCCAGCATTTT	CASSGNYNQPQHF
NA	TRBV6-1	NA	TRBJ1-5	TGTGCCAGCTGTAGTTGGGGTTTTAGCAATCAGCCCCAGCATTTT	CASCSWGFSNQPQHF
NA	TRBV30	NA	TRBJ2-7	TGTGCTCAAGGGGGATCCTCCTACGAGCAGTACTTC	CAQGGSSYEQYF
NA	TRBV2	NA	TRBJ2-1	TGTGCCAGCACCCTGACAGGCTCCTACAATGAGCAGTTCTTC	CASTLTGSYNEQFF
few	TRBV27	NA	TRBJ2-3	TGTGCCAGCAGTTACGTAGGGCGGGGCACGACACTCGGCACAGATACGCAGTATTTT	CASSYVGRGTTLGTDTQYF
few	TRBV29-1	NA	TRBJ1-2	TGCAGCGTTGAAGGGGCTTCTGGCTATGGCTACACCTTC	CSVEGASGYGYTF
NA	TRBV18	TRBD1	TRBJ2-1	TGTGCCAGCGTGGGACAGGCAGAGTTCTTC	CASVGQAEFF
few	TRBV7-9	NA	TRBJ2-3	TGTGCCAGCAGCTTACTGCCCCTTGAAGATACGCAGTATTTT	CASSLLPLEDTQYF
few	TRBV6-5	TRBD1	TRBJ1-1	TGTGCCAGCAGTTACTCGGATACAGGGGGCACTGAAGCTTTCTTT	CASSYSDTGGTEAFF
NA	TRBV27	NA	TRBJ2-4	TGTGCCAGCCACGGTCTCGAGGGGTTTCAGTACTTC	CASHGLEGFQYF
few	TRBV29-1	TRBD1	TRBJ1-2	TGCAGCGTTGACCAGACAGGGGATTATGGCTACACCTTC	CSVDQTGDYGYTF